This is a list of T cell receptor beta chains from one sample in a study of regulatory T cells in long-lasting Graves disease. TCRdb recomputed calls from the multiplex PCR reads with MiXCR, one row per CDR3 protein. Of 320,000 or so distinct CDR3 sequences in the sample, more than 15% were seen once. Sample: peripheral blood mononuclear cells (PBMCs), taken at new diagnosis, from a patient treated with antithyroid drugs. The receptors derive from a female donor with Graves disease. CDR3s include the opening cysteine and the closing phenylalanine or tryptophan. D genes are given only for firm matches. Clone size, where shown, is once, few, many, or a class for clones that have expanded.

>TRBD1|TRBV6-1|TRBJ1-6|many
CASSPGQGTARGNSPLHF
TGTGCCAGCAGCCCGGGACAGGGTACGGCAAGGGGTAATTCACCCCTCCACTTT
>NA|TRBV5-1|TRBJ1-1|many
CASNSGVGGAFF
TGCGCCAGCAATTCCGGGGTTGGTGGAGCTTTCTTT
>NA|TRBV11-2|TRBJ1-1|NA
CASSPRAGISTEAFF
TGTGCCAGCAGCCCGAGGGCAGGGATCAGCACTGAAGCTTTCTTT
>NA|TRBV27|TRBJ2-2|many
CASSLPLGEELFF
TGTGCCAGCAGTTTACCCCTGGGGGAGGAGCTGTTTTTT
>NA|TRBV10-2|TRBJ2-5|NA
CASSPRVGAGETQYF
TGCGCCAGCAGCCCTCGGGTTGGGGCTGGGGAGACCCAGTACTTC
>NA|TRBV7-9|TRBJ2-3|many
CASSPGVNTQYF
TGTGCCAGCAGCCCCGGTGTGAATACGCAGTATTTT
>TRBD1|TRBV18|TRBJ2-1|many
CASSRDRGPDNEQFF
TGTGCCAGCTCACGGGACAGGGGGCCTGACAATGAGCAGTTCTTC
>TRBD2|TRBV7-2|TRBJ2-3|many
CASSSRATSGRSKIDTQYF
TGTGCCAGCAGCTCAAGGGCTACTAGCGGGAGAAGTAAGATAGATACGCAGTATTTT
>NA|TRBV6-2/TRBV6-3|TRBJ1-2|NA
CAPLRGGMNYGYTF
TGTGCCCCCCTGAGGGGAGGGATGAACTATGGCTACACCTTC
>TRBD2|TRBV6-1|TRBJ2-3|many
CASSVRERWTDTQYF
TGTGCCAGCAGTGTGCGGGAGAGGTGGACAGATACGCAGTATTTT
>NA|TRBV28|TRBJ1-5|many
CASSLRGEEKPQHF
TGTGCCAGCAGCTTAAGGGGCGAGGAGAAGCCCCAGCATTTT
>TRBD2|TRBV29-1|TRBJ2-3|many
CSVSGLAGVEDTQYF
TGCAGCGTCTCGGGACTAGCGGGAGTTGAAGATACGCAGTATTTT
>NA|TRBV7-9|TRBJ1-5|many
CASSFEQQPQHF
TGTGCCAGCAGCTTCGAACAGCAGCCCCAGCATTTT
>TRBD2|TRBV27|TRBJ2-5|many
CASSGRRGETQYF
TGTGCCAGCAGTGGTAGGCGGGGGGAGACCCAGTACTTC
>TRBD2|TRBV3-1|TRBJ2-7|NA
CASSHLAGGGSSYEQYF
TGTGCCAGCAGCCATTTGGCCGGAGGCGGGAGTTCCTACGAGCAGTACTTC
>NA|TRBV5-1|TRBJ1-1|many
CASSSVGGTEAFF
TGTGCCAGCAGTTCCGTAGGGGGCACTGAAGCTTTCTTT
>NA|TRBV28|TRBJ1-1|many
CASSFEGGTEAFF
TGTGCCAGCAGTTTCGAAGGGGGAACTGAAGCTTTCTTT
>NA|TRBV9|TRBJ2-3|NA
CASSVEGRTDTQYF
TGTGCCAGCAGCGTAGAGGGTCGCACAGATACGCAGTATTTT
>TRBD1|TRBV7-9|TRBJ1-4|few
CASSLAPGQGIEKLFF
TGTGCCAGCAGCTTAGCTCCGGGACAGGGAATAGAAAAACTGTTTTTT
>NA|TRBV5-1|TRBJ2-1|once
CASSLSGHELGEQFF
TGCGCCAGCAGCTTATCGGGACATGAATTAGGTGAGCAGTTCTTC
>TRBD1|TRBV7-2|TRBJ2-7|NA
CASRPGQGMGEQYF
TGTGCCAGCAGACCGGGACAGGGAATGGGCGAGCAGTACTTC
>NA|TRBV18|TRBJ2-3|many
CASSLRSDTQYF
TGTGCCAGCTCACTACGGTCAGATACGCAGTATTTT
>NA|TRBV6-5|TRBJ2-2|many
CASSYLSRTGELFF
TGTGCCAGCAGTTACTTGTCTCGTACCGGGGAGCTGTTTTTT
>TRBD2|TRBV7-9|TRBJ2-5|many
CASSLEALAKETQYF
TGTGCCAGCAGCTTAGAGGCACTAGCGAAAGAGACCCAGTACTTC
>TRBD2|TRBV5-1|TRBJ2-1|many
CASSLVSGGSYNEQFF
TGCGCCAGCAGCTTGGTTAGCGGGGGCTCCTACAATGAGCAGTTCTTC
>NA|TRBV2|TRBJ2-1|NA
CASSLRQGNNEQFF
TGTGCCAGCAGCTTAAGGCAGGGGAACAATGAGCAGTTCTTC
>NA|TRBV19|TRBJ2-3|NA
CATPPAREGSTDTQYF
TGTGCCACCCCACCCGCTAGGGAAGGTAGCACAGATACGCAGTATTTT
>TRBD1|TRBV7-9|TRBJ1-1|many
CASSTTGGFTEAFF
TGTGCCAGCAGCACCACAGGGGGCTTCACTGAAGCTTTCTTT
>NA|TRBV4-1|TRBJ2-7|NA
CASSHQEHRYEQYF
TGCGCCAGCAGCCACCAGGAGCACCGCTACGAGCAGTACTTC
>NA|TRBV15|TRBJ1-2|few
CATSVGALIQESYTF
TGTGCCACCAGCGTGGGGGCACTGATACAGGAATCCTACACCTTC
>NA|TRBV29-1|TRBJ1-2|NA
CSVDPPEDYGYTF
TGCAGCGTTGACCCCCCGGAAGACTATGGCTACACCTTC
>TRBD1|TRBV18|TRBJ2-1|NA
CASSPQKTGVEFF
TGTGCCAGCTCACCACAAAAGACAGGGGTTGAGTTCTTC
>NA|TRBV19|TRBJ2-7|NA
CASSIVSENEQYF
TGTGCCAGTAGTATAGTCTCGGAGAACGAGCAGTACTTC
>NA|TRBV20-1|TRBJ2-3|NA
CSAWSGAASTDTQYF
TGCAGTGCATGGTCAGGGGCCGCTAGCACAGATACGCAGTATTTT
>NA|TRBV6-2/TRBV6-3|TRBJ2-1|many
CASIDTGAAYNEQFF
TGTGCCAGCATAGATACGGGAGCCGCCTACAATGAGCAGTTCTTC
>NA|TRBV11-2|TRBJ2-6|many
CASSSYREVSGANVLTF
TGTGCCAGCAGCTCCTACAGGGAAGTGTCTGGGGCCAACGTCCTGACTTTC
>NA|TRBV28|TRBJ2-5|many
CASSLIGVGETQYF
TGTGCCAGCAGTTTAATTGGGGTGGGAGAGACCCAGTACTTC
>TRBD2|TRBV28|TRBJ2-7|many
CASTPGGNVEQYF
TGTGCCAGCACCCCGGGAGGAAACGTCGAGCAGTACTTC
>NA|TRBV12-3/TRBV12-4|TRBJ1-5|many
CASSPGNQPQHF
TGTGCCAGCTCCCCTGGGAATCAGCCCCAGCATTTT
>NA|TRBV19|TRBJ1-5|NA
CASGRAPQHF
TGTGCCAGTGGGCGGGCGCCCCAGCATTTT
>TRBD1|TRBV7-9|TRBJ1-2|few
CASSLERGRSYGYTF
TGTGCCAGCAGCTTAGAAAGGGGGCGCAGCTATGGCTACACCTTC
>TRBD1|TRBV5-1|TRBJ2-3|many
CASSFEDRGDTQYF
TGCGCCAGCAGCTTTGAGGACAGGGGGGATACGCAGTATTTT
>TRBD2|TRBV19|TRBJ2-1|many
CASTSGRSSGDEQFF
TGTGCCAGTACCAGCGGGAGGTCTAGTGGCGATGAGCAGTTCTTC
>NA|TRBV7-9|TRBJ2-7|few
CASSLGGRGAYEQYF
TGTGCCAGCAGCTTAGGGGGCAGGGGAGCCTACGAGCAGTACTTC
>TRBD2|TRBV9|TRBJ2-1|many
CASSPGLAKSGEQFF
TGTGCCAGCAGCCCAGGACTAGCGAAGAGCGGTGAGCAGTTCTTC